The clone carrying this T cell receptor beta chain came up once. The data were taken from a study of shared clonotypes between healthy human individuals. The CDR3 totals 15 residues. CDR1 and CDR2 from the germline V gene are MNHEY and SMNVEV (reference sequence). V lost 5 bases, J lost 3 bases, and 17 bases lay in between. Method: immunoSEQ multiplex PCR; TCRdb's copy keeps in-frame clones and lacks some. This table holds some 2.4 million clones, under 95% found once. The sequencing sample was made of naive CD4+ T cells from PBMCs. Subset reported: CD45RA+ positively selected. The clonotype comes from a man aged 18 to 29 in good health. Some clones in this sample may be carry-over from other donors' samples. The rearrangement links TRBV27 to TRBJ2-7, with TRBD1 as a possible D gene (5 bases). The CDR3 loop is CASSPQGWPGYEQYF. The CDR3 DNA reads as TGTGCCAGCAGTCCCCAGGGTTGGCCCGGCTACGAGCAGTACTTC.